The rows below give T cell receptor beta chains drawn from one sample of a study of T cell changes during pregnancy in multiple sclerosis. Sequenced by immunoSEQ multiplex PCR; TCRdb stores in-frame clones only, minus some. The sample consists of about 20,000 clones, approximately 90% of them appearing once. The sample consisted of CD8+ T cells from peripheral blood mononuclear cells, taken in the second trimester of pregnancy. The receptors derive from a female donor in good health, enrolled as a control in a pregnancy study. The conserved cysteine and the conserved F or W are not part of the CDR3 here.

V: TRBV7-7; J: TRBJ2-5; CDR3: ASSLWTAGTKGETQY
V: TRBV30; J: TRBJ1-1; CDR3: AWNLPWRGFTEAF
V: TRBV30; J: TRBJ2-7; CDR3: AWSLAGGPHEQY
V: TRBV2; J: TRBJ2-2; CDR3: ATEWSREMRTGELF
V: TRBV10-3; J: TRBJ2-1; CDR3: AISDGQGAEGNEQF
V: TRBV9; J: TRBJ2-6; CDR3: ASSVVGGGSGANVLT
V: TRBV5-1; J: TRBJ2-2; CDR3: ASSLARDGELF
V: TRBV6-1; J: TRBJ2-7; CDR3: AGGTGDLGEQY
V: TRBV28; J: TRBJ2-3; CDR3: AVYEVGTDTQY
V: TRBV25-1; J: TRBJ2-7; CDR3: ASSDGTYEQY
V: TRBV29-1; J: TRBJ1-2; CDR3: SVEGGGQGLYGYT
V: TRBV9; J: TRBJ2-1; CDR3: ASSGSRDRDSDEQF
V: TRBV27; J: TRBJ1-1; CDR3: ASSFAADRGLVAF
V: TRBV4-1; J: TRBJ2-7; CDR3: ASSQDWPGSSYEQY
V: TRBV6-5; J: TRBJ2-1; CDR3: ASSYASSYNEQF
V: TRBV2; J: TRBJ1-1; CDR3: ASSEGLGVEAF
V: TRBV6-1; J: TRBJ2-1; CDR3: ASSEAGGRAINEQF
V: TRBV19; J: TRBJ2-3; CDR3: ASSFRTPTDTQY
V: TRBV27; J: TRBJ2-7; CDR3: ASSFLADQYEQY
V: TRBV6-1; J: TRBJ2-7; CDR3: ASSGEGRSYEQY
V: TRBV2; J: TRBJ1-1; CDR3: ASSEEGWAF
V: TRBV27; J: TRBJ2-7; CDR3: ASSLAGTGMNEQY
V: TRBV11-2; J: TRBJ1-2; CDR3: ASSRGGAAGYT
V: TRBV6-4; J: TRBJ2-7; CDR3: ASSEFAGAYEQY
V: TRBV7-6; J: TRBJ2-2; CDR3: ASSPFERENTGELF
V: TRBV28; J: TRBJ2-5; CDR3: ASSLWTSGRSQETQY
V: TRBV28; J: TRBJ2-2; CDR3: ASSGGMTGDTGELF
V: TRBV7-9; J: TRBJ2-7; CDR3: ASSPPSSYEQY
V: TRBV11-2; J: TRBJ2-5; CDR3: ASSLDSSGQLVVGTQY
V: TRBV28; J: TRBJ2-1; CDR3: ASSRTGNDEQF
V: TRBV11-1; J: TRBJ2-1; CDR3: ASSLSPSGKHEQF
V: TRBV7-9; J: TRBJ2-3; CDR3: ASSLILAGDTQY
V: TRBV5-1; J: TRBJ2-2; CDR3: ASSLTQGAYSTPGELF
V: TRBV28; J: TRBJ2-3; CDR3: ASSPPTRPSTDTQY
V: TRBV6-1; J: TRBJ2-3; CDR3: ASTDSGTDTQY
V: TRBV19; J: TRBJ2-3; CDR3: ASSISGRGTDTQY
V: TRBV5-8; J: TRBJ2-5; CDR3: AERTSGSRFETQY
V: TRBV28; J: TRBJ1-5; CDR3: ASSLSGQGNQPQH
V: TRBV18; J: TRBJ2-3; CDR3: ASSPITAGGHTQY
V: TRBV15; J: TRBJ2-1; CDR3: ATSRGDRESNEQF
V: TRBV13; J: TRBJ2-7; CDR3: ASGSGGPTYEQY
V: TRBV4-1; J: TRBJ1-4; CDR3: ASSQVTSANEKLF
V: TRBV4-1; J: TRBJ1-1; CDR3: ASSQVPVTEAF
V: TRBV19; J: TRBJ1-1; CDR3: ASSLGRRPAF
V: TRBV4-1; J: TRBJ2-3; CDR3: ASSQVGTSGFTDTQY
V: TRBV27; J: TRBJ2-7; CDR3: ASSPTGGPPWVGEQY
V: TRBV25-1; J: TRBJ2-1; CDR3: ASSGYRAGGGTNEQF
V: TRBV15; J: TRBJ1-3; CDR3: ATSFPQGSGNTIY
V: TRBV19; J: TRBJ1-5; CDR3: ATGGWGEYSNQPQH
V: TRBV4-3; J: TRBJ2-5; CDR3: ASSQESGAGETQY
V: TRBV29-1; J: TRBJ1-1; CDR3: SVPQGLAAF
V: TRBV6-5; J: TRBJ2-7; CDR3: ASSPTATVREQY
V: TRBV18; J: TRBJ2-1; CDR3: ASSPQDLSGEVAGKQF